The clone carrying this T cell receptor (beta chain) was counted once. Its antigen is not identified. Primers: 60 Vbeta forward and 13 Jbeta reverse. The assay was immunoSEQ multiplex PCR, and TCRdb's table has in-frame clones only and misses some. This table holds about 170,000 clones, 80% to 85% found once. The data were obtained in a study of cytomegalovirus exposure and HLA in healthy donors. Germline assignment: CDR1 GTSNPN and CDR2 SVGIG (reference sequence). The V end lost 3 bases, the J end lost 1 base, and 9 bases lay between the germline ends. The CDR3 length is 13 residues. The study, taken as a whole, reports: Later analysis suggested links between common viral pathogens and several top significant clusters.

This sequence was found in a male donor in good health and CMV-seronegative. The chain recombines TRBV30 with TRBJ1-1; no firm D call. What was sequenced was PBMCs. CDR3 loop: CAWSRSSNTEAFF. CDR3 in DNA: TGTGCCTGGAGCCGGAGCTCGAACACTGAAGCTTTCTTT.